This T cell receptor beta chain was sequenced during a study of regulatory T cells in long-lasting Graves disease. Germline V lookup: CDR1 SGHAT, CDR2 FQNNGV. With 1 base clipped from V and 5 bases from J, the junction kept 8 bases outside the gene matches. This CDR3 spans 18 amino acids. Time point indicated: newly diagnosed GD, antithyroid drugs for less than 3 months. PBMC RNA served as the TCR library source. The guidelines of the American Thyroid Association were the basis for diagnosing Graves' disease. In this sample, this clonotype turned up a few times. Its antigen is undetermined. CDR3-region Arm-PCR and iRepertoire HTBI primers produced the TCR beta libraries. Each CDR3 protein is one row after TCRdb ran MiXCR on the multiplex PCR reads. Here the sample spans some 500,000 distinct CDR3 sequences, roughly 13% being singletons. Points from the study as a whole: TRBV28, TRBJ1-2 and TRBJ2-5 emerged as the favored segments in persistent disease.

Separately, the same data were catalogued under a study of T cells in Graves' hyperthyroidism and ophthalmopathy. Turning to that study: The HTBI primer set was used in a first-round RT-PCR of the TCR CDR3.

This receptor was taken from a man aged 25 to 40 with Graves disease. V and J are TRBV11-2 and TRBJ2-6; 10 bases match TRBD2. The starting material was peripheral blood mononuclear cells (PBMCs), obtained at new diagnosis, from a patient treated with antithyroid drugs. CDR3 sequence: CASSLGSSGRSRANVLTF. CDR3 in DNA: TGTGCCAGCAGCTTAGGGTCTAGCGGGAGAAGCCGGGCCAACGTCCTGACTTTC.